These 23 T cell receptor beta chains were all obtained from the same sample, sequenced in a study of shared clonotypes between healthy human individuals. Some clones are missing from TCRdb's copy, which holds only in-frame ones; the method was immunoSEQ multiplex PCR. Of 2 million to 2.5 million clones in the sample, approximately 95% were seen once. Only CD45RO-negative cells positively selected for CCR7 counted as naive CD8 cells, so terminally differentiated effector memory CD45RA+ cells were excluded. Sequencing input: naive CD8+ T cells sorted from blood. These receptors originate from a man between 18 and 35 years old in good health.

V gene TRBV2 combines with J gene TRBJ2-1; the match to TRBD2 covers 8 bases. Germline values: CDR1 SNHLY, CDR2 FYNNEI. The length of the CDR3 is 14 residues. J was trimmed by 1 base and V by 10 bases; bases with no gene match: 6. The CDR3, as DNA: TGTGCCACCAAACTAGCGGATTCCTACAATGAGCAGTTCTTC. This encodes CATKLADSYNEQFF.

This clone has just one count. The chain links TRBV9 to TRBJ1-4; 7 bases agree with TRBD1. Per germline, CDR1 SGDLS and CDR2 YYNGEE. Unmatched junction bases numbered 16, after V lost 3 bases and J lost 5 bases. This CDR3 is 18 amino acids long. The CDR3 nucleotides are TGTGCCAGCAGCGCCGCCGACTTACGGGACAGAGGGAATGAAAAACTGTTTTTT. Protein product: CASSAADLRDRGNEKLFF.

This clone has a single count. The chain couples TRBV15 to TRBJ1-4, with D maybe TRBD1 (6 bases). Trimming pared 5 bases from V and 7 bases from J, leaving 14 bases between. The CDR3 has 14 residues. Germline V gene sequence: CDR1 LNHNV, CDR2 YYDKDF (reference sequence). The CDR3 here is CATSGLGTSEKLFF. The DNA of the CDR3 is TGTGCCACCAGCGGACTCGGGACATCTGAAAAACTGTTTTTT.

This rearrangement joins TRBV9 to TRBJ1-1, with a possible D match to TRBD1 (5 bases). CDR1 and CDR2 (germline): SGDLS, YYNGEE. The CDR3 contains 16 residues. V lost 4 bases and J 0 bases, leaving 16 bases between the germline ends. CDR3 in DNA: TGTGCCAGCAGCCCAGGCCCGGGACCGATGAACACTGAAGCTTTCTTT. This encodes CASSPGPGPMNTEAFF.

The chain couples TRBV6-6 to TRBJ2-7; TRBD1 matches 7 bases. The CDR3 sequence is 12 residues long. V shed 5 bases and J 4 bases; nucleotides not matched to a gene: 2. Germline loops: CDR1 MNHNY, CDR2 SVGAGI (reference sequence). CDR3 loop: CASSTTGYEQYF. The CDR3 nucleotides are TGTGCCAGCAGTACGACAGGGTACGAGCAGTACTTC.

The chain joins TRBV5-6 to TRBJ1-2; possible D gene TRBD1, 5 bases. This CDR3 region has 13 residues. The germline V and J ends were trimmed by 4 bases and 0 bases, with 7 bases remaining between them. The germline CDR1 and CDR2 sequences are SGHDT and YYEEEE. The CDR3 nucleotides are TGTGCCAGCAGCCAGGACACTAACTATGGCTACACCTTC. This gives the protein CASSQDTNYGYTF.

The V gene is TRBV10-3, the J gene TRBJ1-4; the D gene is possibly TRBD1 (5 bases). Trimming removed 0 bases from V and 8 bases from J, with 16 bases in between. The CDR3 covers 16 residues. Germline CDR1 is ENHRY and CDR2 is SYGVKD. The CDR3 loop reads CAISESRGTEKEKLFF. The CDR3 DNA sequence: TGTGCCATCAGTGAGTCTCGGGGGACGGAAAAGGAAAAACTGTTTTTT.

This chain joins TRBV6-1 and TRBJ1-1; D possibly corresponds to TRBD1 (5 bases). The CDR3 runs 16 residues. CDR1 and CDR2 (germline): MNHNS, SASEGT. Trimming removed 4 bases from V and 5 bases from J, with 20 bases in between. The CDR3 nucleotides read TGTGCCAGCAGTGGGGACGGGAAACGGCCCGAGACTGAAGCTTTCTTT. It translates to CASSGDGKRPETEAFF.

The J gene is TRBJ1-4, the V gene TRBV7-3; a weak D match, TRBD1 (6 bases). Trimming left V 11 bases short and J 5 bases short, with 18 bases between. In germline, CDR1 is SGHTA, CDR2 FQGTGA. This CDR3 has 14 amino acids. CDR3 nucleotide sequence: TGTGCCCCTGGTGGGGGCTGTGGGAATGAAAAACTGTTTTTT. This encodes CAPGGGCGNEKLFF.

This chain connects TRBV5-4 to TRBJ2-7; TRBD1 matches at 7 bases. The ends lost 4 bases at V and 2 bases at J; junction bases unmatched: 6. Looked up from germline, CDR1 is SGHNT and CDR2 is YYREEE (reference sequence). The CDR3 has 14 amino acids. The CDR3 here is CASSRTGLTYEQYF. The CDR3 DNA sequence: TGTGCCAGCAGCCGGACAGGTCTAACCTACGAGCAGTACTTC.

The gene calls are TRBV6-5 and TRBJ1-1, with 10 bases aligning to TRBD1. The junction had 4 bases not matched to a gene; V was cut back by 5 bases and J by 7 bases. There are 13 residues in the CDR3. CDR1 is MNHEY and CDR2 is SVGAGI in the germline V gene. The CDR3 region has the DNA TGTGCCAGCAGTGGGACAGGGGAGAGTGAAGCTTTCTTT. Amino acids: CASSGTGESEAFF.

The V gene is TRBV5-6, the J gene TRBJ2-5, with D perhaps matching TRBD2 (5 bases). Germline V CDR1 and CDR2: SGHDT, YYEEEE. With 3 bases removed from V and 5 bases from J, the gap between germline ends came to 11 bases. This CDR3 is 13 amino acids long. Here the CDR3 reads CASSYGKWETQYF. The CDR3 bases are TGTGCCAGCAGCTACGGGAAGTGGGAGACCCAGTACTTC.

For this clone: Other nucleotide sequences from this sample produce the same CDR3. J is TRBJ2-5 and V is TRBV27; a weak D match, TRBD2 (5 bases). CDR3 length equals 13 residues. With 3 bases removed from V and 7 bases from J, the gap between germline ends came to 12 bases. Per germline, CDR1 MNHEY and CDR2 SMNVEV (reference sequence). The CDR3 DNA follows: TGTGCCAGCAGTTTGGGCCCAGAGGGGACCCAGTACTTC. Protein product: CASSLGPEGTQYF.

This chain uses TRBV2 with TRBJ2-3; D is unresolved. Germline lookup yields CDR1 SNHLY and CDR2 FYNNEI. This CDR3 comprises 13 residues. The V gene lost 3 bases and the J gene lost 6 bases, with 10 bases spanning the gap. The CDR3 DNA reads as TGTGCCAGCAGTGACCTTCTAGGGGATACGCAGTATTTT. Translated, it gives CASSDLLGDTQYF.

The genes are TRBV27 and TRBJ1-6, with TRBD1 matching 10 bases. The CDR3 sequence is 15 residues long. V lost 4 bases to trimming and J lost 7 bases; unmatched junction nucleotides: 4. The germline V gene has CDR1 MNHEY and CDR2 SMNVEV (reference sequence). CDR3 sequence reads: CASSSPGQGNSPLHF. For the CDR3, the DNA is TGTGCCAGCAGTTCTCCGGGACAGGGGAATTCACCCCTCCACTTT.

The chain employs TRBV7-9 and TRBJ1-1; 10 nucleotides align to TRBD1. Germline CDR1 is SEHNR and CDR2 is FQNEAQ (reference sequence). The CDR3 has 16 amino acids. V was clipped by 1 base and J by 2 bases; unmatched bases: 4. CDR3 coding DNA: TGTGCCAGCAGCTTAGAGGACAGGGGGTCAAACACTGAAGCTTTCTTT. It specifies CASSLEDRGSNTEAFF.

The V and J genes are TRBV5-6 and TRBJ1-5; no definite D call. The CDR3 contains 14 residues. The germline V gene encodes CDR1 SGHDT and CDR2 YYEEEE. V was pared by 0 bases and J by 5 bases, with 9 bases between. The CDR3 is CASSLGGFDQPQHF. DNA for the CDR3: TGTGCCAGCAGCTTGGGAGGGTTCGATCAGCCCCAGCATTTT.

The chain has TRBV7-8 and TRBJ1-5; 8 bases match TRBD1. This CDR3 comprises 17 residues. After removal of 1 base from V and 2 bases from J, the junction contained 7 bases not matched to a gene. Germline CDR1 and CDR2: SGHVS and FQNEAQ. The CDR3 reads CASSLGPRGPGNQPQHF. In nucleotides, the CDR3 is TGTGCCAGCAGCTTAGGTCCCAGGGGGCCGGGCAATCAGCCCCAGCATTTT. Combining the CDR3 with reference TRBV7-8 and TRBJ1-5 gives the whole variable domain GAGVSQSPRYKVAKRGQDVALRCDPISGHVSLFWYQQALGQGPEFLTYFQNEAQLDKSGLPSDRFFAERPEGSVSTLKIQRTQQEDSAVYLCASSLGPRGPGNQPQHFGDGTRLSIL.

The count of this clone is one. The rearrangement uses TRBV27 and TRBJ2-7; 7 bases match TRBD1. The CDR3 totals 16 residues. Looked up from germline, CDR1 is MNHEY and CDR2 is SMNVEV (reference sequence). After removal of 2 bases from V and 0 bases from J, the junction contained 7 bases not matched to a gene. Written as DNA, the CDR3 is TGTGCCAGCAGTTTAACCTCTTCAGGGGGCTCCTACGAGCAGTACTTC. It yields the protein CASSLTSSGGSYEQYF.

The rearrangement uses TRBV5-1 and TRBJ1-1; 7 nucleotides line up with TRBD1. Trimming removed 3 bases from V and 1 base from J; junction bases left unmatched: 6. Germline loops: CDR1 SGHRS, CDR2 YFSETQ. CDR3 length: 15 residues. The CDR3 DNA sequence: TGCGCCAGCAGCTCCTGGACAGGAGAGAACACTGAAGCTTTCTTT. Its translation is CASSSWTGENTEAFF.

The chain joins TRBV2 to TRBJ1-2; D gene ambiguous. V dropped 3 bases and J dropped 6 bases, with 14 bases sitting between them. The CDR3 loop spans 14 amino acids. CDR1 and CDR2 (germline): SNHLY, FYNNEI. CDR3: CASSEEFPRDGYTF. The CDR3 DNA reads TGTGCCAGCAGTGAGGAGTTTCCTCGGGATGGCTACACCTTC.

Details on this clone: Different DNA sequences within this sample yield the same CDR3. J is TRBJ1-5 and V is TRBV30; D is uncertain. CDR3 length: 13 residues. V was shortened by 1 base and J by 1 base, with 5 bases between the two germline ends. The germline V gene encodes CDR1 GTSNPN and CDR2 SVGIG (reference sequence). The CDR3 nucleotides read TGTGCCTGGAGTGAGGGAAGCAATCAGCCCCAGCATTTT. Translated, it gives CAWSEGSNQPQHF.

The CDR3 loop reads CASSLSTGGSYEQYF. In DNA form, the CDR3 reads TGTGCCAGCAGCTTATCAACAGGGGGCTCCTACGAGCAGTACTTC. The chain uses TRBV7-9 and TRBJ2-7, with 8 bases lining up with TRBD1. This CDR3 spans 15 amino acids. Per germline, CDR1 SEHNR and CDR2 FQNEAQ (reference sequence). V lost 2 bases, J lost 0 bases, and 3 bases stayed unmatched.